This TCR beta chain was documented in a study of blood T cell repertoires in COVID-19. Study-level information: The analysed material was cDNA or gDNA that came from T cells, B-cell-depleted T cells, or PBMCs.

Authors' analysis steps: Nucleated cell number was recorded as an estimate derived from reference gene primer amplification. Profiled with immunoSEQ multiplex PCR; TCRdb holds only in-frame clones, not every one. V and J calls and clone size are given by that table; D and trimming were obtained from the DNA. The sample records about 250,000 clones, about 80% being singletons. CDR3 length: 14 residues. V was cut by 0 bases and J by 6 bases, with 11 bases left in between. Germline CDR1 reads SGHNT; CDR2 reads YYREEE (reference sequence). This chain uses TRBV5-4 with TRBJ2-3, with D tentatively TRBD1 (5 bases). The source of this sequence is a man older than 75 with acute or convalescent COVID-19. Sequencing input: peripheral blood. DNA for the CDR3: TGTGCCAGCAGCTTGGCCAGGGTTAGCGATACGCAGTATTTT. Amino acids: CASSLARVSDTQYF.